The present TCR beta chain was sequenced within a study of blood T cell repertoires in COVID-19 (dated by TCRdb to the early 2020s). Study-wide context: Collaborator samples came from the United States, Italy and Spain and covered acute and convalescent phases of COVID-19. Subjects who had been exposed to COVID-19, were actively infected with it, or had recovered from it provided the deeply sampled blood TCRbeta repertoires that made up the dataset. A freely available public database, intended as a resource for researchers studying the immune response to SARS-CoV-2, is where the repertoires were released. Nearly every sample came with metadata listing a de-identified subject ID, COVID-19 status, age in years and sex. Samples were obtained from the ongoing ImmuneRACE study (first 160 participants) and from 1,000 to 1,500 subjects provided by 6 global collaborators. Where available, HLA class I and class II types were obtained from metadata supplied by the sample provider rather than from assay-based typing. The material from the prospective study consisted of cDNA or gDNA derived from T cells, B-cell-depleted T cells, or PBMCs.

Here is what the overall study found, with its caveats: The quantity of clinical and demographic metadata differed by source and by participant and was supplied without curation.

The immunoSEQ Assay, a bias-controlled multiplex PCR, was used to amplify TCRbeta CDR3 regions from genomic DNA. In the original analysis: The number of nucleated cells in each sample was estimated from the amplification of reference gene primers within the assay. Sequence reads were collapsed and filtered to measure the absolute abundance of every unique TCRbeta CDR3 rearrangement. For each sample, productive Simpson clonality was calculated by taking the square root of Simpson's diversity index across productive rearrangements. TCRdb took over this immuneACCESS table, retaining in-frame rearrangements with V and J assigned. Such tables are incomplete; in checked studies, under half of the missing clones stem from an unresolved V gene, and the remainder is unexplained. V, J and clone size are those of that table, while D and trimming were read from the DNA. This sample comprises some 210,000 clones, about nine tenths of them detected only once. The ten largest clones represent under 7.5% of the sample.

As to this clone: Its antigen has not been determined. No clone much larger than this one lies a single base away; base qualities are absent.

The CDR3 runs 12 residues from the cysteine to the phenylalanine. Only the CDR3 DNA stays, 36 bases, in frame from base 1. Samples from volunteer blood donors who had recovered from COVID-19 were contributed by a second Seattle source. Each collaborating institution followed its own protocols to collect whole blood in K2EDTA tubes. For TCRbeta analysis, collaborators shipped samples in one of three forms: frozen whole blood, isolated PBMCs, or DNA extracted from either of those sample types. This sequence uses TRBV21-1 and TRBJ1-2. TRBV21-1 is reported as a pseudogene. The sample consisted of peripheral blood. This clonotype was obtained from a man aged 55 to 70 who had recovered from COVID-19. In nucleotides, the sequence is TGTGCCAGCAGCAAAGGAACGAGTGGCTACACCTTC. Translation gives CASSKGTSGYTF.